These 11 T cell receptor beta chains were sequenced from one sample in a study of blood T cell repertoires in COVID-19 (dated by TCRdb to the early 2020s). Library prep was done by the immunoSEQ multiplex PCR assay. As stored in TCRdb, this immuneACCESS dataset retains in-frame rearrangements with V and J assigned. A fraction of the clones does not appear; measured against another copy, unresolved V genes explain less than half of the discrepancy, and the remainder lacks a known reason. The sample table holds 200,000 to 300,000 clones, of which 70% to 90% were seen once. The ten largest clones capture around 2.5% of the sample. Sequenced input: peripheral blood. All receptors come from a woman aged 45-65 years with acute or convalescent COVID-19.

The chain uses TRBV10-3 and TRBJ1-1, with 9 bases aligning to TRBD1. CDR3 length: 14 residues. Germline V lookup: CDR1 ENHRY, CDR2 SYGVKD. With 10 bases clipped from V and 7 bases from J, the junction kept 13 bases outside the gene matches. CDR3 protein: CASVATGGRGEAFF. CDR3 nucleotide sequence: TGTGCCAGCGTCGCAACAGGGGGCCGGGGTGAAGCTTTCTTT.

The genes are TRBV5-1 and TRBJ2-7; 14 nucleotides line up with TRBD2. The length of the CDR3 is 14 residues. The V segment lost 4 bases and the J segment 9 bases; nucleotides outside the gene matches: 6. Per germline, CDR1 SGHRS and CDR2 YFSETQ. The DNA of the CDR3 is TGCGCCAGCAGCCCCGGGACTAGCGGGAGCTTGCAGTACTTC. Translating gives CASSPGTSGSLQYF. Filled out from reference TRBV5-1 and TRBJ2-7, the complete variable domain reads KAGVTQTPRYLIKTRGQQVTLSCSPISGHRSVSWYQQTPGQGLQFLFEYFSETQRNKGNFPGRFSGRQFSNSRSEMNVSTLELGDSALYLCASSPGTSGSLQYFGPGTRLTVT.

The rearrangement links TRBV28 to TRBJ1-6; TRBD1 agrees at 9 bases. Germline CDR1 reads MDHEN; CDR2 reads SYDVKM. The CDR3 consists of 16 residues. J gave up 0 bases and V 8 bases, and 5 bases lay outside the gene matches. In DNA form, the CDR3 reads TGTGCCAGCCATACAGGGGGCCGCTCCTATAATTCACCCCTCCACTTT. Protein: CASHTGGRSYNSPLHF.

The chain combines TRBV7-9 with TRBJ2-1, with TRBD1 matching 10 bases. The V gene's germline CDR1 is SEHNR and CDR2 FQNEAQ (reference sequence). This CDR3 has 14 residues. With 6 bases clipped from V and 7 bases from J, the junction kept 6 bases outside the gene matches. CDR3 protein: CASRLDRGHNEQFF. In DNA form, the CDR3 reads TGTGCCAGCAGACTTGACAGGGGGCATAATGAGCAGTTCTTC.

The rearrangement joins TRBV6-1 to TRBJ1-2, with a weak D call TRBD1 (5 bases). CDR1 is MNHNS, CDR2 SASEGT, per germline. This CDR3 region has 14 residues. Trimming cost V 2 bases and J 2 bases, with 9 bases left between them. The CDR3 spells CASSEMRGNYGYTF. The CDR3 nucleotides read TGTGCCAGCAGTGAAATGCGGGGGAACTATGGCTACACCTTC.

A word on this clone: Germline and junction disagree at one end, which may indicate a read error. The rearrangement links TRBV6-2 or TRBV6-3 to TRBJ2-7, with D possibly being TRBD2 (5 bases). Germline CDR1 reads MNHEY; CDR2 reads SVGEGT. CDR3 length equals 11 residues. CDR3 nucleotides: TGTGCCAGCAGTTATAAGGACCGGCGGGACTTC. Its protein product is CASSYKDRRDF.

The chain uses TRBV18 and TRBJ2-3; 9 bases line up with TRBD1. Trimming removed 0 bases from V and 0 bases from J; junction bases left unmatched: 4. The CDR3 extends over 17 amino acids. The germline V gene encodes CDR1 KGHSH and CDR2 LQKENI. The DNA for the CDR3 is TGTGCCAGCTCACCACCGACAGGGGGTGCTAGCACAGATACGCAGTATTTT. Protein: CASSPPTGGASTDTQYF.

Concerning this clone itself: Germline is not matched at one junction end, which may reflect a read error. The chain is built from TRBV11-2 and TRBJ2-1; the D gene is possibly TRBD1 (6 bases). In germline, CDR1 is SGHAT, CDR2 FQNNGV. CDR3 length equals 15 residues. The CDR3 region is CASSLVRGSSNEQFF. DNA of the CDR3: TGTGCCAGCAGCTTAGTTAGGGGGTCCTCCAATGAGCAGTTCTTC.

The rearrangement links TRBV6-2 or TRBV6-3 to TRBJ2-2; D is perhaps TRBD2 (5 bases). CDR1 is MNHEY and CDR2 is SVGEGT in the germline V gene. The CDR3 extends over 14 amino acids. Trimming pared 6 bases from V and 3 bases from J, leaving 11 bases between. The CDR3 nucleotides are TGTGCCAGCAGCCTAACTAGGGACACCGGGGAGCTGTTTTTT. Translation: CASSLTRDTGELFF.

The chain carries TRBV27 and TRBJ1-1; 8 nucleotides agree with TRBD1. Germline CDR1 and CDR2: MNHEY and SMNVEV (reference sequence). V lost 7 bases and J lost 8; bases outside the gene matches: 9. The CDR3 runs to 13 residues. The CDR3 DNA follows: TGTGCCAGCATCCCCGGACAGGGCCTAGAAGCTTTCTTT. Translating it yields CASIPGQGLEAFF.

The chain has TRBV12-3 or TRBV12-4 and TRBJ2-1; no definite D call. The V end lost 10 bases, the J end lost 10 bases, and 14 bases lay between the germline ends. The CDR3 totals 11 residues. CDR3 sequence: CATSSKVEQFF. DNA of the CDR3: TGTGCCACCTCGAGTAAAGTAGAGCAGTTCTTC.